A selection of T cell receptor beta chains follows, all from one sample in a study of cytomegalovirus exposure and HLA in healthy donors. Libraries were prepared by immunoSEQ multiplex PCR; TCRdb keeps only in-frame clonotypes and omits some of them. This sample carries 150,000 to 200,000 clones, roughly four fifths of them seen once, and the ten largest clones take approximately 1%. Sequences were obtained from PBMCs. The receptors shown here come from a woman aged 40 to 50 in good health and CMV-seronegative. CDR3s include the opening cysteine and the closing phenylalanine or tryptophan. A D gene is named only where the DNA matches it firmly. Size values are once, few and many counts, or a class for expanded clones, and some rows have none.

D	V	J	size	CDR3	DNA
NA	TRBV7-3	TRBJ2-2	NA	CASSPKNTGELFF	TGTGCCAGCAGCCCCAAGAACACCGGGGAGCTGTTTTTT
TRBD2	TRBV29-1	TRBJ2-3	NA	CSVVQGLAFTDTQYF	TGCAGCGTTGTTCAGGGACTAGCTTTCACAGATACGCAGTATTTT
NA	TRBV5-1	TRBJ1-1	NA	CASSLDGRNRYYTEAFF	TGCGCCAGCAGCTTGGATGGGCGAAACAGATACTACACTGAAGCTTTCTTT
TRBD2	TRBV5-4	TRBJ2-5	NA	CASSLGLADQETQYF	TGTGCCAGCAGCTTGGGACTAGCGGACCAAGAGACCCAGTACTTC
TRBD2	TRBV7-2	TRBJ2-7	NA	CASSLVAGDRSEQYF	TGTGCCAGCAGCTTAGTTGCGGGAGATCGGTCCGAGCAGTACTTC
TRBD1	TRBV6-1	TRBJ1-6	NA	CASRTDRENNSPLHF	TGTGCCAGCAGGACCGACAGGGAGAATAATTCACCCCTCCACTTT
NA	TRBV27	TRBJ2-7	NA	CASSLSLTDRSYEQYF	TGTGCCAGCAGCCTTTCCCTCACAGACCGCTCCTACGAGCAGTACTTC
TRBD2	TRBV15	TRBJ2-1	NA	CATTSGIRDEQFF	TGTGCCACCACGAGCGGGATCCGCGATGAGCAGTTCTTC
NA	TRBV29-1	TRBJ2-5	NA	CSVELVLATQYF	TGCAGCGTTGAACTAGTCTTGGCGACCCAGTACTTC
TRBD2	TRBV9	TRBJ2-2	NA	CASSVSGGANTGELFF	TGTGCCAGCAGCGTAAGCGGGGGTGCGAACACCGGGGAGCTGTTTTTT
TRBD2	TRBV7-9	TRBJ2-7	NA	CASSLESGIRPYEQYF	TGTGCCAGCAGCTTAGAGAGCGGGATTAGACCCTACGAGCAGTACTTC
NA	TRBV5-4	TRBJ2-2	NA	CASSPGQRRDTGELFF	TGTGCCAGCAGCCCTGGACAGCGCCGAGACACCGGGGAGCTGTTTTTT
NA	TRBV30	TRBJ1-5	NA	CAWSTGSNQPQHF	TGTGCCTGGAGTACAGGGAGCAATCAGCCCCAGCATTTT
NA	TRBV2	TRBJ1-1	NA	CASSPSTVTGVTEAFF	TGTGCCAGCAGTCCCTCGACAGTTACGGGCGTCACTGAAGCTTTCTTT
NA	TRBV11-2	TRBJ2-7	NA	CASSFPSSGLVFYEQYF	TGTGCCAGCAGCTTCCCCTCCTCCGGACTGGTTTTCTACGAGCAGTACTTC
TRBD1	TRBV19	TRBJ1-5	NA	CASSGTGGGQPQHF	TGTGCCAGTTCCGGAACAGGGGGAGGACAGCCCCAGCATTTT
NA	TRBV30	TRBJ2-1	NA	CAWSYPWALGEQFF	TGTGCCTGGAGTTACCCTTGGGCGTTAGGTGAGCAGTTCTTC
NA	TRBV6-1	TRBJ1-5	NA	CASSDLIQGPDQPQHF	TGTGCCAGCAGTGATTTGATACAGGGCCCGGATCAGCCCCAGCATTTT
TRBD1	TRBV6-5	TRBJ1-1	NA	CASSYGDRGITEAFF	TGTGCCAGCAGTTACGGTGACAGGGGTATTACTGAAGCTTTCTTT
NA	TRBV7-3	TRBJ2-1	NA	CASRTDRQTHNEQFF	TGTGCCAGCCGTACCGACAGGCAAACACACAATGAGCAGTTCTTC
TRBD1	TRBV30	TRBJ1-1	NA	CAWSGISTGDTEAFF	TGTGCCTGGAGTGGGATTAGTACAGGGGACACTGAAGCTTTCTTT
NA	TRBV7-7	TRBJ2-7	NA	CASSSGTLYEQYF	TGTGCTAGCAGCTCCGGGACACTCTACGAGCAGTACTTC
TRBD2	TRBV7-2	TRBJ2-1	NA	CASSLRGLAASEQFF	TGTGCCAGCAGCTTAAGGGGACTAGCGGCCTCGGAGCAGTTCTTC
NA	TRBV20-1	TRBJ2-7	NA	CSAPMANEQYF	TGCAGTGCTCCAATGGCAAACGAGCAGTACTTC
TRBD2	TRBV6-1	TRBJ2-5	NA	CASRLRTSGGETQYF	TGTGCCAGCAGACTCCGGACTAGCGGGGGAGAGACCCAGTACTTC
NA	TRBV19	TRBJ1-1	NA	CASSMGPRNTEAFF	TGTGCCAGTAGTATGGGCCCGCGGAACACTGAAGCTTTCTTT
NA	TRBV29-1	TRBJ1-1	NA	CSVGVGVNTEAFF	TGCAGCGTTGGTGTAGGGGTGAACACTGAAGCTTTCTTT
NA	TRBV10-2	TRBJ2-2	NA	CASEGGPGELFF	TGCGCCAGCGAGGGAGGCCCCGGGGAGCTGTTTTTT
TRBD2	TRBV2	TRBJ2-6	once	CASRGGASGANVLTF	TGTGCCAGCAGGGGAGGGGCCTCTGGGGCCAACGTCCTGACTTTC
TRBD2	TRBV10-3	TRBJ2-3	once	CAIRGGLAGGDTQYF	TGTGCCATCAGGGGGGGACTAGCGGGAGGGGATACGCAGTATTTT
NA	TRBV6-6	TRBJ2-3	NA	CASSPRVSEFAQYF	TGTGCCAGCAGCCCCCGGGTGTCGGAATTTGCGCAGTATTTT
NA	TRBV10-3	TRBJ2-7	NA	CAISLGLYEQYF	TGTGCCATCAGTTTGGGGCTCTACGAGCAGTACTTC
TRBD1	TRBV28	TRBJ1-1	NA	CASSGDSLNTEAFF	TGTGCCAGCAGTGGGGACAGCTTGAACACTGAAGCTTTCTTT
NA	TRBV29-1	TRBJ1-4	NA	CSVRGLENEKLFF	TGCAGCGTTAGGGGCCTGGAGAATGAAAAACTGTTTTTT
TRBD2	TRBV7-9	TRBJ2-3	NA	CASSPRAGSTDTQYF	TGTGCCAGCAGCCCCCGAGCGGGAAGCACAGATACGCAGTATTTT
NA	TRBV10-3	TRBJ1-1	NA	CAISEDPRGAFF	TGTGCCATCAGTGAGGACCCCCGGGGAGCTTTCTTT
TRBD2	TRBV28	TRBJ2-5	NA	CASSRTSGRAGETQYF	TGTGCCAGCAGCCGCACTAGCGGGAGGGCCGGGGAGACCCAGTACTTC
TRBD2	TRBV13	TRBJ2-1	few	CASSSLSSGRGGQYNEQFF	TGTGCCAGCAGCTCCCTGAGTAGCGGGAGAGGGGGGCAGTACAATGAGCAGTTCTTC
TRBD2	TRBV7-2	TRBJ2-7	NA	CASSLGGSDYEQYF	TGTGCCAGCAGCTTAGGCGGGAGCGATTACGAGCAGTACTTC
NA	TRBV18	TRBJ1-2	NA	CASSGQNYGYTF	TGTGCCAGCTCAGGCCAAAACTATGGCTACACCTTC
TRBD2	TRBV19	TRBJ2-5	once	CASSSPQAGGRETQYF	TGTGCCAGTAGTTCTCCCCAAGCGGGAGGGAGGGAGACCCAGTACTTC
TRBD1	TRBV11-2	TRBJ2-7	NA	CASSLEGQGTYEQYF	TGTGCCAGCAGCTTAGAAGGACAGGGGACCTACGAGCAGTACTTC